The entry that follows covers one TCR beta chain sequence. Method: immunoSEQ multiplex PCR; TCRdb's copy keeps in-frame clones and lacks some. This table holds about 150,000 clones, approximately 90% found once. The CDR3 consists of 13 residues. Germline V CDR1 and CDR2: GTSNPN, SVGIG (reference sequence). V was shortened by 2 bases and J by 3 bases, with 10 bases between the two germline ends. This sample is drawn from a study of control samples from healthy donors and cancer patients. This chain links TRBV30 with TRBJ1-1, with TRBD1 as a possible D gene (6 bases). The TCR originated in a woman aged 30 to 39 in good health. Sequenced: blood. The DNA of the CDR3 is TGTGCCTGGAGTAACACAGGGTACACTGAAGCTTTCTTT. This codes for CAWSNTGYTEAFF.